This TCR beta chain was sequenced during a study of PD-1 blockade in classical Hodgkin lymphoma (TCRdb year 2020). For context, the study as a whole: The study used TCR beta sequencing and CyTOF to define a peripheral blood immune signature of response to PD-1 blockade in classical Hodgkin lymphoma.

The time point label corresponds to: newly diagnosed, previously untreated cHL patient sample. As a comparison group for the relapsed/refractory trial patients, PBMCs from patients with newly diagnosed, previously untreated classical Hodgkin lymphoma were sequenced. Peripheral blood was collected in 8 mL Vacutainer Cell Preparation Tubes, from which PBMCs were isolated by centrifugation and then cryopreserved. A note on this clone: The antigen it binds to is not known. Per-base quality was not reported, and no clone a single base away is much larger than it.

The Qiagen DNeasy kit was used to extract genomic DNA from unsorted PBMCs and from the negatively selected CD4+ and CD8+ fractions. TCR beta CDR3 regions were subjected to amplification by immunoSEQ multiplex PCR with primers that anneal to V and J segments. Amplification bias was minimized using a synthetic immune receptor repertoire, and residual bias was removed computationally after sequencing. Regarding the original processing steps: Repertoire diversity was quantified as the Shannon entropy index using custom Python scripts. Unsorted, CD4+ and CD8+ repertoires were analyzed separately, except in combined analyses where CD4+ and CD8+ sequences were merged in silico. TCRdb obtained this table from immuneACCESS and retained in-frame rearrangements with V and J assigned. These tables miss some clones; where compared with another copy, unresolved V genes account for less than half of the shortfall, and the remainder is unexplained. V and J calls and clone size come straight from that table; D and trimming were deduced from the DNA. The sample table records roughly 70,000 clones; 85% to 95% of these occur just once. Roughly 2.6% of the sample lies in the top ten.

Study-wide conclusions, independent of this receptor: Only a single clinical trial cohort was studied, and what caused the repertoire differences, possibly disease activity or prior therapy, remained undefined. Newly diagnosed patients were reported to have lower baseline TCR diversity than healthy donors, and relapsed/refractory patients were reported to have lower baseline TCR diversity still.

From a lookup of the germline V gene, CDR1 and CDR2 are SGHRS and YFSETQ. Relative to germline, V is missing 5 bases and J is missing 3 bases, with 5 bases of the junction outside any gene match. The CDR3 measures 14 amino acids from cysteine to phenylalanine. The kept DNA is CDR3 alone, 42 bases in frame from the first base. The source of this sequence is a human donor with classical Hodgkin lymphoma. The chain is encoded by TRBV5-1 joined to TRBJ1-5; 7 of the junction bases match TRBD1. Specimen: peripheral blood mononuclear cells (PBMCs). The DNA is TGCGCCAGCAGACCAGGGACAGACAATCAGCCCCAGCATTTT. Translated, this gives CASRPGTDNQPQHF.